Shown below are 5 T cell receptor beta chains from a single sample sequenced in a study of T cells in Graves' hyperthyroidism and ophthalmopathy. Amplification targeted TCR beta CDR3 regions from RNA transcripts. Using the HTBI primer set, a first-round RT-PCR was run on the TCR CDR3. In TCRdb, the multiplex PCR reads were re-called with MiXCR into one record per CDR3 protein. Counted here are some 560,000 distinct CDR3 sequences, around 16% occurring once; the ten biggest clones make up under 8%. Sequencing used blood. The receptors stem from a woman aged 25 to 39 with Graves' hyperthyroidism.

The chain links TRBV27 to TRBJ1-1, with a possible D match to TRBD1 (6 bases). Between the trimmed V and J ends, which lost 3 bases and 6 bases, there was a span of 14 bases. The CDR3 is 14 residues long. Germline V CDR1 and CDR2: MNHEY, SMNVEV (reference sequence). The CDR3 region is CASSLMAGVAEAFF. In DNA form, the CDR3 reads TGTGCCAGCAGTTTGATGGCAGGGGTGGCTGAAGCTTTCTTT.

This clonotype has just a few counts. The J gene is TRBJ2-5, the V gene TRBV5-1, with D possibly being TRBD1 or TRBD2 (7 bases each). Germline CDR1 SGHRS, CDR2 YFSETQ. This CDR3 has 15 amino acids. Trimming stripped 4 bases from V and 3 bases from J, with 16 bases between. The CDR3 DNA sequence: TGCGCCAGCAGCCTAAACAGGGGAGGGGAAGAGACCCAGTACTTC. It specifies CASSLNRGGEETQYF.

This clonotype was seen a few times. The gene calls are TRBV4-1 and TRBJ1-4; D is uncertain. This CDR3 region has 14 residues. Germline loops: CDR1 MGHRA, CDR2 YSYEKL. V lost 6 bases and J 8 bases, leaving 16 bases between the germline ends. The CDR3 nucleotides read TGCGCCAGCAGGTTGGGCATTCCAGGAGAAAAACTGTTTTTT. Protein product: CASRLGIPGEKLFF.

On this clonotype: A much larger clone differs by one base, so this may be a read error. The chain uses TRBV11-3 and TRBJ2-1; D might be TRBD1 (6 bases). Trimming left V 5 bases short and J 6 bases short, with 8 bases between. Germline V CDR1 and CDR2: SGHNT, YENEEA. The CDR3 runs to 12 residues. For the CDR3, the DNA is TGTGCCAGCAGCCACAGGGCCAATGAGCAGTTCTTC. Its translation is CASSHRANEQFF.

The chain recombines TRBV7-2 with TRBJ2-3, with 8 bases aligning to TRBD2. Germline trimming cut 4 bases from V and 0 bases from J; bases unmatched to any gene: 6. Germline V gene sequence: CDR1 SGHTA, CDR2 FQGNSA. This CDR3 contains 16 residues. CDR3 loop: CASSSVAGMSTDTQYF. As DNA, the CDR3 is TGTGCCAGCAGCTCTGTAGCGGGGATGAGCACAGATACGCAGTATTTT. Full variable domain (outside the CDR3, taken from reference TRBV7-2 and TRBJ2-3): GAGVSQSPSNKVTEKGKDVELRCDPISGHTALYWYRQSLGQGLEFLIYFQGNSAPDKSGLPSDRFSAERTGGSVSTLTIQRTQQEDSAVYLCASSSVAGMSTDTQYFGPGTRLTVL.